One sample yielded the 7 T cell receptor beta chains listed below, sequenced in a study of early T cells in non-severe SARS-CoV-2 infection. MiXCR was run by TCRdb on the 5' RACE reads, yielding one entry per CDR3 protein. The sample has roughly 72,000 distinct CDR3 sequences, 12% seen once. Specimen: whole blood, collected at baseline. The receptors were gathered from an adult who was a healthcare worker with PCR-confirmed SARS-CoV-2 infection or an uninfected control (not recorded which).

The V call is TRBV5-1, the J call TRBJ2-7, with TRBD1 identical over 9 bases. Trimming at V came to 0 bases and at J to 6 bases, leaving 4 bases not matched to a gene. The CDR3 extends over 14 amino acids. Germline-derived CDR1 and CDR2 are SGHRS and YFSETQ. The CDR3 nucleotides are TGCGCCAGCAGCTTGGACGGACAGGGGAGCGAGCAGTACTTC. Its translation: CASSLDGQGSEQYF.

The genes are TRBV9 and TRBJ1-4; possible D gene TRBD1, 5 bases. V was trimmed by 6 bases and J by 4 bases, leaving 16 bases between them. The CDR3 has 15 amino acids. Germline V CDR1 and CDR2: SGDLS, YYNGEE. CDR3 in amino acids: CASTRAGGNNEKLFF. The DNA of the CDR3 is TGTGCCAGCACCCGAGCGGGGGGGAATAATGAAAAACTGTTTTTT.

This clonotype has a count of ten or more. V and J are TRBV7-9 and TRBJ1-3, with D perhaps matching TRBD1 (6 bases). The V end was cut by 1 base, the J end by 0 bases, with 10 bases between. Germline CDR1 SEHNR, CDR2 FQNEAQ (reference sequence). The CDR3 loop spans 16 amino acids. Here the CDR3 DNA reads TGTGCCAGCAGCTTAGGGGGGCCGCACTCTGGAAACACCATATATTTT. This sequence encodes CASSLGGPHSGNTIYF.

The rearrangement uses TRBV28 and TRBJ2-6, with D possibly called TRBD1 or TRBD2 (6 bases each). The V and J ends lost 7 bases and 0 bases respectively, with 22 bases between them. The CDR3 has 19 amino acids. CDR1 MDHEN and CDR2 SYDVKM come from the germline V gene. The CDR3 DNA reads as TGTGCCAGCAAAGTCCGGGGGCAGGGGCTTACCTCTGGGGCCAACGTCCTGACTTTC. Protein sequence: CASKVRGQGLTSGANVLTF.

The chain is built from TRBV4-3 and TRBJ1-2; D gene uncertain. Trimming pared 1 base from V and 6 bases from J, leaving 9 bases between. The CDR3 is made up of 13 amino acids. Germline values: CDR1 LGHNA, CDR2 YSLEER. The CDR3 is CASSQGTAHGYTF. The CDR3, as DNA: TGCGCCAGCAGCCAAGGGACGGCCCATGGCTACACCTTC.

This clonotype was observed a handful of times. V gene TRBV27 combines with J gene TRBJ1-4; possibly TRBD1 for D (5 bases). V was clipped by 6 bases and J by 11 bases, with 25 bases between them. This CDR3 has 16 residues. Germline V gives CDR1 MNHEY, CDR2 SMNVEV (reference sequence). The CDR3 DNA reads TGTGCCAGCAGCCCCCTACGGTCTGGCCAGGAGGGGAAACTGTTTTTT. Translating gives CASSPLRSGQEGKLFF.

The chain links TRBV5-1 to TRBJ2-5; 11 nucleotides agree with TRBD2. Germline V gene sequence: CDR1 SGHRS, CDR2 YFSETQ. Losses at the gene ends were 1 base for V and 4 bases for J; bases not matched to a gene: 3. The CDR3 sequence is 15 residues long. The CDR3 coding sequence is TGCGCCAGCAGCTTGATAGGGACTAGCGGAGAGACCCAGTACTTC. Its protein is CASSLIGTSGETQYF.